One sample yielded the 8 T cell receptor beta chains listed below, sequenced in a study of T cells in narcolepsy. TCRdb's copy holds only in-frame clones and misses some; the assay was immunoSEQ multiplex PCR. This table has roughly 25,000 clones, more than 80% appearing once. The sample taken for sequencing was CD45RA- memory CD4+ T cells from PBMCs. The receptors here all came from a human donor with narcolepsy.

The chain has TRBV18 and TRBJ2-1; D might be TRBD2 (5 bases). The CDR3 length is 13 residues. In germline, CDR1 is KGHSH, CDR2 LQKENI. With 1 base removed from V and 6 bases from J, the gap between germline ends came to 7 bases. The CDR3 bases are TGTGCCAGCTCACCACTAGCGACCAATGAGCAGTTCTTC. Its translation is CASSPLATNEQFF.

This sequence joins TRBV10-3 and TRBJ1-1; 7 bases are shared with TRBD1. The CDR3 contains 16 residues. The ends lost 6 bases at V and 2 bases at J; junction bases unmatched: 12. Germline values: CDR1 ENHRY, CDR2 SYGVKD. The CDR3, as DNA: TGTGCCATCAGCGATATTCCGGGACAGAAAAACACTGAAGCTTTCTTT. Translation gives CAISDIPGQKNTEAFF.

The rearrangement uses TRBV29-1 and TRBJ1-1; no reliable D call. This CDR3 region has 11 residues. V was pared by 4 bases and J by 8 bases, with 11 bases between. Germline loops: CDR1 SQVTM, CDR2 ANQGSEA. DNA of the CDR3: TGCAGCGTTGTTTTGTCCAGAGAAGCTTTCTTT. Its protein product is CSVVLSREAFF.

CDR3 DNA: TGTGCCAGTAGTTTCCGGACTAGCGGTTACAATGAGCAGTTCTTC. It translates to CASSFRTSGYNEQFF. The V call is TRBV19, the J call TRBJ2-1, with 10 bases lining up with TRBD2. Germline V gene lookup returns CDR1 LNHDA and CDR2 SQIVND (reference sequence). V shed 5 bases and J 4 bases; nucleotides not matched to a gene: 5. The CDR3 extends over 15 amino acids.

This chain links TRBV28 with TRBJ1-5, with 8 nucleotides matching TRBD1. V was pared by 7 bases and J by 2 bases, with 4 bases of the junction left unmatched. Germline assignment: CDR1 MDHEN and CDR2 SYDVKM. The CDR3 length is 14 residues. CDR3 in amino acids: CASIQGAGNQPQHF. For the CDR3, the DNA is TGTGCCAGCATCCAGGGGGCGGGCAATCAGCCCCAGCATTTT.

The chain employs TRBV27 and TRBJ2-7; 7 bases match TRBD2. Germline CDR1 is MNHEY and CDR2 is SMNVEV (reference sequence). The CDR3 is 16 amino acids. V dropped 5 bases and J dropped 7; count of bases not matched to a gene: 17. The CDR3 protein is CASSNLILAVPVEQYF. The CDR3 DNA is TGTGCCAGCAGTAATCTCATCCTAGCGGTCCCGGTAGAGCAGTACTTC.

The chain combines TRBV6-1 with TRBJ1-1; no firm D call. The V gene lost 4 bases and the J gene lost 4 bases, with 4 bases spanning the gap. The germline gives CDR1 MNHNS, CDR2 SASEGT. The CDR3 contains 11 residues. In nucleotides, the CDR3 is TGTGCCAGCAGTGGGCTCACTGAAGCTTTCTTT. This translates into CASSGLTEAFF.

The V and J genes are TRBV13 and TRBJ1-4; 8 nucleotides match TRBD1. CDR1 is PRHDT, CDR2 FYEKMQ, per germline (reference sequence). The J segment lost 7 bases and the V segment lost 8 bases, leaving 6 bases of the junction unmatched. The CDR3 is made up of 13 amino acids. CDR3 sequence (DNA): TGTGCCAGCCGACAGGGGATTAGTGAAAAACTGTTTTTT. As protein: CASRQGISEKLFF.